The text below deals with one T cell receptor beta chain. Its antigen is not known. The data belong to a study of shared clonotypes between healthy human individuals. Into CD45RA+ naive and CD45RA-negative memory subsets, the CD4+ cells were split. Data came from immunoSEQ multiplex PCR; TCRdb stores just in-frame clones and leaves some out. The sample holds 1,400,000 or so clones; around 98.5% are singletons and the top ten take 0.36%. This CDR3 spans 17 amino acids. Germline V gene data show CDR1 as SGHDN and CDR2 as FVKESK. After removal of 2 bases from V and 3 bases from J, the junction contained 12 bases not matched to a gene. Points from the study as a whole: The represented genetic and exposure-history diversity was limited by the small number of donors.

Sequencing used naive CD4+ T cells sorted from blood. Sample subset: CD45RA+ positively selected. The chain recombines TRBV14 with TRBJ2-5; 7 bases align to TRBD1. The receptor was derived from a man aged 30-40 years in good health. CDR3 bases: TGTGCCAGCAGCCAACCTCTCGGGACAGAGCTCAAAGAGACCCAGTACTTC. Translating gives CASSQPLGTELKETQYF.